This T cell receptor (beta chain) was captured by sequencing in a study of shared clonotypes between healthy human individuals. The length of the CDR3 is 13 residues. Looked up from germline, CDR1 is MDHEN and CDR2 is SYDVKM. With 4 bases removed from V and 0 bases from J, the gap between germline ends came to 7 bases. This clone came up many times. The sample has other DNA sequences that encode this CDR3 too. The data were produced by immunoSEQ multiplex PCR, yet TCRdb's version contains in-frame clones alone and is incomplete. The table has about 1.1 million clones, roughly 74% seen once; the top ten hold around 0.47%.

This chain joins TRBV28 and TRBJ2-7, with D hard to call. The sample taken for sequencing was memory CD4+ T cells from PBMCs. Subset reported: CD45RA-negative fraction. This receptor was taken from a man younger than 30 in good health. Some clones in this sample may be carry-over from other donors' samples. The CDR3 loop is CASSSTASYEQYF. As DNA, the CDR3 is TGTGCCAGCAGTTCAACAGCCTCCTACGAGCAGTACTTC. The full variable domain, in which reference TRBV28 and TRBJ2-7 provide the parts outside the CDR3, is DVKVTQSSRYLVKRTGEKVFLECVQDMDHENMFWYRQDPGLGLRLIYFSYDVKMKEKGDIPEGYSVSREKKERFSLILESASTNQTSMYLCASSSTASYEQYFGPGTRLTVT.